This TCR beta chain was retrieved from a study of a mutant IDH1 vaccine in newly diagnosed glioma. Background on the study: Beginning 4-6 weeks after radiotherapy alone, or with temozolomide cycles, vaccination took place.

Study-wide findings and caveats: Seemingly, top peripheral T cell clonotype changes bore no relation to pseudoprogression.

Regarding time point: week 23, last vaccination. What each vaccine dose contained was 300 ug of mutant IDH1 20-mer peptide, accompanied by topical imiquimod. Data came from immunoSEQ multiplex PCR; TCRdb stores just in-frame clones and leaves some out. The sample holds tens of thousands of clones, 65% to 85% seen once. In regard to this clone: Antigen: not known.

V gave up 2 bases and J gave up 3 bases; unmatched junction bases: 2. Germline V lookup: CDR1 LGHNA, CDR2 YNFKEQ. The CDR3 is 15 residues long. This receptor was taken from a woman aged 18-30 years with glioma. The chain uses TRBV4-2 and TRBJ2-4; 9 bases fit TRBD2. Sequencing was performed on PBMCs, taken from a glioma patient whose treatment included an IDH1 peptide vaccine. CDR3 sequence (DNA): TGTGCCAGCAGCCAACCTAGCGGGGACAAAAACATTCAGTACTTC. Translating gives CASSQPSGDKNIQYF.